These T cell receptor beta chains were read from a single sample in a study of blood T cell repertoires in COVID-19. Data came from immunoSEQ multiplex PCR; TCRdb stores just in-frame clones and leaves some out. The sample lists 200,000 to 250,000 clones, roughly 85% occurring once. The sample comprised PBMCs or T cells enriched from blood (not recorded which). The source is a woman aged 45-59 years who had been exposed to COVID-19. Each CDR3 is given with its conserved first and last residue. Fields, in order: V gene, D gene, clone size, J gene, CDR3 DNA, CDR3 protein. A D gene is named only where the DNA matches it firmly. Size tells how often a clone was seen (once, few, many) or the class of an expanded clone, and some rows leave it out.

TRBV5-6	TRBD1	NA	TRBJ1-2	TGTGCCAGCACCTGGGACAGGGGCTATGGCTACACCTTC	CASTWDRGYGYTF
TRBV5-5	NA	NA	TRBJ1-4	TGTGCCAGCAGCTTGGCCAACCGAGGGAATGAAAAACTGTTTTTT	CASSLANRGNEKLFF
TRBV18	TRBD2	once	TRBJ2-7	TGTGCCAGCTCATCGGGACTAGCGGGCTACGAGCAGTACTTC	CASSSGLAGYEQYF
TRBV27	TRBD1	NA	TRBJ1-2	TGTGCCAGCAGGACAGGGGGAACCGATGGCTACACCTTC	CASRTGGTDGYTF
TRBV3-1/TRBV3-2	TRBD1	NA	TRBJ2-3	TGTGCCAGCTCGGGACAGGGAAGGCGCACAGATACGCAGTATTTT	CASSGQGRRTDTQYF
TRBV7-7	TRBD1	NA	TRBJ2-1	TGTGCCAGCAGCTTAGTTGGGACAGGGGATAAGTTCTTC	CASSLVGTGDKFF
TRBV6-5	NA	NA	TRBJ1-5	TGTGCCAGCAGTTCGATGGGGCCGGAGCAGCCCCAGCATTTT	CASSSMGPEQPQHF
TRBV2	NA	once	TRBJ1-6	TGTGCCAGGGACACAGGGAATAATTCACCCCTCCACTTT	CARDTGNNSPLHF
TRBV5-1	TRBD1	NA	TRBJ2-5	TGCGCCAGCAGCCCTGGGACGAGACAGGGGGAAGAGACCCAGTACTTC	CASSPGTRQGEETQYF
TRBV5-1	TRBD2	few	TRBJ2-1	TGCGCCAGCAGCGCTAGCGGGGGGGCCTACAATGAGCAGTTCTTC	CASSASGGAYNEQFF
TRBV5-1	NA	NA	TRBJ2-2	TGCGCCAGCAGCTTCCGGACAGTCTCGGACACCGGGGAGCTGTTTTTT	CASSFRTVSDTGELFF
TRBV19	NA	NA	TRBJ1-5	TGTGCCAGTAGTTTCCGGGGGTCAGGGCAGCCCCAGCATTTT	CASSFRGSGQPQHF
TRBV5-1	NA	NA	TRBJ1-1	TGCGCCAGCAGCGCGCAGGGGCTTGGAACTAACACTGAAGCTTTCTTT	CASSAQGLGTNTEAFF
TRBV10-3	TRBD1	NA	TRBJ2-1	TGTGCCATCAGTCCCTTGACAGGGGATTTAATAAATGAGCAGTTCTTC	CAISPLTGDLINEQFF
TRBV27	TRBD1	NA	TRBJ2-5	TGTGCCAGCAGCTTTACCCGGACAGGGAGAGAGACCCAGTACTTC	CASSFTRTGRETQYF
TRBV6-5	NA	NA	TRBJ1-1	TGTGCCAGCAGTTACCCCGGGGGGGGTGAAGCTTTCTTT	CASSYPGGGEAFF